This TCR beta chain was found in a study of vaccination effects on CD4 cells after COVID-19. Study-level findings and limits: Whether induced by infection or by vaccine, clones showed marked clonal contraction late after vaccination.

Concerning this clone: The antigen remains unidentified.

Under the ViraFEST assay, PBMC were stimulated with viral peptide pools so that antigen-specific CD4+ T cells expanded. Sequencing was performed afterwards. When around 10 days of culture had elapsed, CD4+ T cells were isolated. Two doses of either BNT162b2 or mRNA-1273 were given to each participant. No vaccinee had earlier SARS-CoV-2 infection, and nucleocapsid antibodies were negative. On day 3 and again on day 7, half the medium was replaced with IL-2 medium. Clones were sequenced by immunoSEQ multiplex PCR, and TCRdb holds only the in-frame ones, with some missing. This sample yields roughly 56,000 clones, of which around four fifths are seen a single time; around 1.2% belongs to the top ten. The CDR3 covers 14 residues. The V gene's germline CDR1 is SQVTM and CDR2 ANQGSEA. J was trimmed by 2 bases and V by 4 bases; bases with no gene match: 6.

The rearrangement joins TRBV29-1 to TRBJ2-3, with TRBD1 matching over 7 bases. The specimen comprised CD4+ T cells from PBMCs cultured with HCoV-229E spike peptides, sampled after COVID-19 vaccination. This clonotype was sampled from a human donor who received a COVID-19 vaccine. The CDR3: CSVAGQDATDTQYF. CDR3 DNA sequence: TGCAGCGTTGCTGGACAGGACGCCACAGATACGCAGTATTTT.